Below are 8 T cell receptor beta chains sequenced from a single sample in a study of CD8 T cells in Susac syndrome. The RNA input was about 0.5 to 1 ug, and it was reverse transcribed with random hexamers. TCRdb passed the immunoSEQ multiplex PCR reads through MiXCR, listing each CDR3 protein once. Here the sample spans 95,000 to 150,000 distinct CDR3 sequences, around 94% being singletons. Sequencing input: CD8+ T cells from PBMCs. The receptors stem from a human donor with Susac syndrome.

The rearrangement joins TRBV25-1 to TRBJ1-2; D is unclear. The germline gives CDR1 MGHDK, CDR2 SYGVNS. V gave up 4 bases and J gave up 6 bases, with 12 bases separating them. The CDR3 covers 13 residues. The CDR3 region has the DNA TGTGCCAGCAGTGGGGAGTGGGTGAATGGCTACACCTTC. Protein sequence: CASSGEWVNGYTF.

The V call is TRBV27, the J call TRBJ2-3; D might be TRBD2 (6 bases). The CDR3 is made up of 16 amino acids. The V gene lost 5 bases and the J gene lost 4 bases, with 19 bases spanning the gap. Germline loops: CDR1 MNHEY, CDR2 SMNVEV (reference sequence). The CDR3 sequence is CASSPLSGVGSDTQYF. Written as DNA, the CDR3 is TGTGCCAGCAGTCCCCTTTCGGGGGTAGGGTCAGATACGCAGTATTTT.

The CDR3, as DNA: TGTGCCAGCAGCCACGACGGACAGGGTCTCTACGAGCAGTACTTC. This sequence encodes CASSHDGQGLYEQYF. The chain uses TRBV7-9 and TRBJ2-7; 8 bases align to TRBD1. V shed 5 bases, J shed 3 bases, and the junction held 9 bases outside the gene matches. This CDR3 comprises 15 residues. Germline CDR1 and CDR2: SEHNR and FQNEAQ (reference sequence). Looking up the rest from reference TRBV7-9 and TRBJ2-7 gives the full variable domain: DTGVSQNPRHKITKRGQNVTFRCDPISEHNRLYWYRQTLGQGPEFLTYFQNEAQLEKSRLLSDRFSAERPKGSFSTLEIQRTEQGDSAMYLCASSHDGQGLYEQYFGPGTRLTVT.

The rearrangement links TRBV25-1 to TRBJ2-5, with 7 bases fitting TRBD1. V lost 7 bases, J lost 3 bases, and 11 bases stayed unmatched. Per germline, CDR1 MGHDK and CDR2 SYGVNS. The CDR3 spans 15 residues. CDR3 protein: CASMLQGPSEETQYF. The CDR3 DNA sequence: TGTGCCAGCATGTTACAGGGGCCGTCGGAAGAGACCCAGTACTTC.

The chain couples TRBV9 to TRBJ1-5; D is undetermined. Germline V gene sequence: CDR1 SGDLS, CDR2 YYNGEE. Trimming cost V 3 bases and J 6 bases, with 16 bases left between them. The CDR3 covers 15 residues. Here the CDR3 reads CASSGAYGSGQPQHF. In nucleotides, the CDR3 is TGTGCCAGCAGCGGAGCCTATGGGTCCGGTCAGCCCCAGCATTTT. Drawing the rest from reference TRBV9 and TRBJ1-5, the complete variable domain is DSGVTQTPKHLITATGQRVTLRCSPRSGDLSVYWYQQSLDQGLQFLIQYYNGEERAKGNILERFSAQQFPDLHSELNLSSLELGDSALYFCASSGAYGSGQPQHFGDGTRLSIL.

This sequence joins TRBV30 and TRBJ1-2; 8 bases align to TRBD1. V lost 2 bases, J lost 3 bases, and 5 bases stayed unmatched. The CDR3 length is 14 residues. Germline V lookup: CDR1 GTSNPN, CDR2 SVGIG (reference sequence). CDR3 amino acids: CAWSTGQGDYGYTF. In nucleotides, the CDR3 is TGTGCCTGGAGTACAGGACAGGGTGACTATGGCTACACCTTC. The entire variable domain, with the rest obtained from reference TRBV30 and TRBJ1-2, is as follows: SQTIHQWPATLVQPVGSPLSLECTVEGTSNPNLYWYRQAAGRGLQLLFYSVGIGQISSEVPQNLSASRPQDRQFILSSKKLLLSDSGFYLCAWSTGQGDYGYTFGSGTRLTVV.

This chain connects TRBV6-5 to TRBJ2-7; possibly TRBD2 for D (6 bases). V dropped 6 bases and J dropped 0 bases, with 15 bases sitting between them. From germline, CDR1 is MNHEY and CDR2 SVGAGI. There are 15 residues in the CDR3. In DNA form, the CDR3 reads TGTGCCAGCAGCCCGAGCGGGTGGAGCTCCTACGAGCAGTACTTC. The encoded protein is CASSPSGWSSYEQYF.

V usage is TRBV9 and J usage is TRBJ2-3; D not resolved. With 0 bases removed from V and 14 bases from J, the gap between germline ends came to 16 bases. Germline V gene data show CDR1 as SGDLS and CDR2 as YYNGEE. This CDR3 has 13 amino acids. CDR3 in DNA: TGTGCCAGCAGCGTAGCGGATAGGGCTCCGCTGTATTTT. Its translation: CASSVADRAPLYF.